This T cell receptor beta chain was recovered during a study of Ad26.COV2.S vaccination and SARS-CoV-2 variants. Study overall: Administration of Ad26.COV2.S was intramuscular, either once or twice 56 days apart.

TCRdb's table, derived via immunoSEQ multiplex PCR, lists solely in-frame clones and lacks some. This sample has around 300,000 clones, with about nine tenths found just once. Comment on this clone: Other DNA sequences in the sample encode the same CDR3.

CDR1 and CDR2 from the germline V gene are SGHDT and YYEEEE. This CDR3 contains 12 residues. Trimming took 1 base from V and 2 from J, leaving 4 bases between them. As for treatment: roughly 19 received Ad26.COV2.S at low or high dose, single or two shots; about 5 received placebo; per-sample allocation not given. Collection of the samples took place on day 63 after the first injection of vaccine or placebo. The material was peripheral blood, obtained in a trial of Ad26.COV2.S vaccine versus placebo. This clonotype originated in a person aged 18-65 years who received the Ad26.COV2.S COVID-19 vaccine or a placebo. The chain employs TRBV5-6 and TRBJ2-7; D call uncertain. As DNA, the CDR3 is TGTGCCAGCAGCTTGAGAGCCTACGAGCAGTACTTC. Its protein is CASSLRAYEQYF.